The entry that follows covers one T cell receptor beta chain sequence. In the original workflow: Estimates of nucleated cell counts were drawn from the amplification of reference gene primers. Assay used: immunoSEQ multiplex PCR; TCRdb lists only in-frame clones, some missing. V, J and clone size are those of that table, while D and trimming were read from the DNA. The table lists some 390,000 clones, about 87% of them singletons, with around 2.9% in the top ten. The data stem from a study of blood T cell repertoires in COVID-19. The wider study: Acute-phase and convalescent COVID-19 samples originated in the United States, Italy and Spain. Sources were T cells, B-cell-depleted T cells, or PBMCs; the material itself was cDNA or gDNA.

This CDR3 has 17 amino acids. Per the germline V gene, CDR1 is MGHDK and CDR2 is SYGVNS. Germline trimming cut 2 bases from V and 1 base from J; bases unmatched to any gene: 7. The source material was peripheral blood. The chain uses TRBV25-1 and TRBJ2-2; TRBD1 aligns across 7 bases. This clonotype was sampled from a human donor in a cohort sampled during active COVID-19. CDR3 loop: CASSERGRQGNTGELFF. CDR3 nucleotide sequence: TGTGCCAGCAGTGAAAGGGGGCGACAGGGGAACACCGGGGAGCTGTTTTTT.